This TCR beta chain came from a study of cytomegalovirus exposure and HLA in healthy donors (dated by TCRdb to 2015 to 2018). For the wider study: According to a later analysis, the 120 or so validation repertoires were produced on the same platform as the 680 or so repertoires of the first cohort. A separate validation cohort of 100 to 150 different subjects was used in addition to the approximately 640-subject first cohort. To predict cytomegalovirus infection status, the study combined high-throughput TCR immunosequencing, statistical association of individual TCRs with disease status, and machine learning. The study was designed to test whether signatures of past pathogen exposure could be identified by cataloging public T cell receptors.

V is reduced by 0 bases and J by 7 bases, leaving a spacing of 16 bases between them. Reading the germline V gene gives CDR1 LGHNA and CDR2 YSLEER. Including cysteine and phenylalanine, the CDR3 has 16 amino acids. The entry retains the CDR3 DNA only, 48 bases that are in frame from base 1. The library was generated by the immunoSEQ multiplex PCR assay. The paper's processing steps were these. A statistical classification framework was developed to diagnose cytomegalovirus status using the catalog of TCR beta chain sequences. This immuneACCESS table, as held by TCRdb, lists in-frame sequences with V and J called but not all clones. Of the missing ones, under half trace to an unresolved V gene in checked studies; the others have no known cause. That table is the source of V, J and clone size, and D and trimming were worked out from the DNA. Across this sample there are a few hundred thousand clones, with roughly 88% seen only once. The ten top clones hold about 0.9% of the sample.

Worth noting for this clone: Which antigen it targets is not known. The input lacks base qualities; no much larger clone sits a single base away.

Separate from the roughly 660-subject first cohort, the validation cohort of about 130 subjects was the group to which the donors belonged. The paper's findings and limits, for the study overall: A later analysis lacked HLA typing for the validation cohort, so it scored co-occurrence in that cohort across all 110 or so repertoires. The classifier was reported to diagnose cytomegalovirus status with high specificity and sensitivity in both the original and validation cohorts. A few of the identified cytomegalovirus-associated TCR beta chains were confirmed in vitro to be specific for cytomegalovirus antigens. In a later analysis, TCRs clustered in the first cohort were found to also tend to co-occur in the approximately 120 validation repertoires, with 90% to 95% of cluster scores above 0. The authors suggested that the approach could potentially be generalized to other disease states and immunological phenotypes. A total of 164 TCR beta chains were listed by the study as associated with cytomegalovirus. Most TCR sequences were seen in very few donors, while some public TCRs were found in many individuals.

This chain joins TRBV4-3 to TRBJ2-1, with a tentative D gene TRBD1 over 7 matching bases. Material: PBMCs. This clonotype was sampled from a woman aged 18-35 years in good health and CMV-seronegative. The CDR3 loop reads CASSQDARGVWNEQFF. The DNA sequence is as follows: TGCGCCAGCAGCCAAGATGCCAGGGGGGTCTGGAATGAGCAGTTCTTC.